The source of this TCR beta chain is a study of shared T cell receptors in the human thymus. Sequenced by immunoSEQ multiplex PCR; TCRdb stores in-frame clones only, minus some. The data contain 640,000 or so clones, approximately 89% of them singletons. After removal of 5 bases from V and 2 bases from J, the junction contained 6 bases not matched to a gene. The CDR3 spans 15 residues. Germline V CDR1 and CDR2: MDHEN, SYDVKM. Separately, the same data were catalogued under a study of human thymus T cells. According to that study: From resections taken during corrective heart surgery, the thymus tissue was obtained.

Sample: thymocytes. The TCR originated in a boy under three years old with a congenital heart defect. The chain couples TRBV28 to TRBJ2-3; 8 bases align to TRBD1. This CDR3 reads CASSPRDRNTDTQYF. CDR3 nucleotides: TGTGCCAGCAGTCCCCGGGACAGGAACACAGATACGCAGTATTTT.